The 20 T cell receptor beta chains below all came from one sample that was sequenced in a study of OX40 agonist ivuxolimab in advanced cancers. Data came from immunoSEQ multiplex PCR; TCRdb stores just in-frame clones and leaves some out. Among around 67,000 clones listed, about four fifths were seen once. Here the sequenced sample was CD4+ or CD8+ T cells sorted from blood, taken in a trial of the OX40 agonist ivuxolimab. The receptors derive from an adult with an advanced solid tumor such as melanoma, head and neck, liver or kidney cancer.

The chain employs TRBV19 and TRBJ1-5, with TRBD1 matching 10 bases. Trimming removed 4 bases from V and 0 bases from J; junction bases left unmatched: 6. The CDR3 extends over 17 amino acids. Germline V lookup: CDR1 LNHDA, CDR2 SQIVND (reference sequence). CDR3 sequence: CASSTWDRGYSNQPQHF. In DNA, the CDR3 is TGTGCCAGTAGTACTTGGGACAGGGGTTATAGCAATCAGCCCCAGCATTTT.

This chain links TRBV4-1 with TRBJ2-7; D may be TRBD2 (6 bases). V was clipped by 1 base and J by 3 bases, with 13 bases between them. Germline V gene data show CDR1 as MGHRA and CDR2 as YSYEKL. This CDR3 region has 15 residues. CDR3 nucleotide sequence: TGCGCCAGCAGCCAAGGAATCGTCGGGGGCTACGAGCAGTACTTC. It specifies CASSQGIVGGYEQYF.

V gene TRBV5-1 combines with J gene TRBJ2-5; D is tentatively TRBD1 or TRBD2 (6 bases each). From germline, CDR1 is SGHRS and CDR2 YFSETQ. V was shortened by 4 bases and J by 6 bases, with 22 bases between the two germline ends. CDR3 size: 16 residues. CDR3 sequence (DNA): TGCGCCAGCAGCATCCGTTCATCGGGGGCTGGTAAGACCCAGTACTTC. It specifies CASSIRSSGAGKTQYF. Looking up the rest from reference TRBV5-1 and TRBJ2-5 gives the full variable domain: KAGVTQTPRYLIKTRGQQVTLSCSPISGHRSVSWYQQTPGQGLQFLFEYFSETQRNKGNFPGRFSGRQFSNSRSEMNVSTLELGDSALYLCASSIRSSGAGKTQYFGPGTRLLVL.

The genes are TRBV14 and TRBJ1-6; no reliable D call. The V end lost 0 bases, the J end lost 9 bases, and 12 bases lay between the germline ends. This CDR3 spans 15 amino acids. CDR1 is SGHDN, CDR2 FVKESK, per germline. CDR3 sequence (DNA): TGTGCCAGCAGCCAAGATCAAGGGCGGGTTTCACCCCTCCACTTT. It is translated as CASSQDQGRVSPLHF.

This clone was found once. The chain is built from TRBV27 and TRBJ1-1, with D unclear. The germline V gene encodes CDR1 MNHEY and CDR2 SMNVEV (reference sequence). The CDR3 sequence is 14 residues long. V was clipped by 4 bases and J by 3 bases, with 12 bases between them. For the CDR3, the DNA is TGTGCCAGCAGTTCCCACGTTCGTCACACTGAAGCTTTCTTT. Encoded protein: CASSSHVRHTEAFF.

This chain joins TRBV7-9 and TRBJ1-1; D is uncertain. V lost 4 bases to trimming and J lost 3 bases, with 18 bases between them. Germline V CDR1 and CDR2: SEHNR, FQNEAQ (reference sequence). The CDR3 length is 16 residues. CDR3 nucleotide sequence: TGTGCCAGCAGCTCCCCTGGGAGGGCCGGGGACACTGAAGCTTTCTTT. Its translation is CASSSPGRAGDTEAFF.

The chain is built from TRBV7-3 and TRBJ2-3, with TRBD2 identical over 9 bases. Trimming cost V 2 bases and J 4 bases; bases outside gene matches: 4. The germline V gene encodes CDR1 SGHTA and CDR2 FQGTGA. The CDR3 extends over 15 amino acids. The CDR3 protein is CASSLAGGLADTQYF. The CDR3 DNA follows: TGTGCCAGCAGCTTAGCGGGGGGGCTTGCAGATACGCAGTATTTT.

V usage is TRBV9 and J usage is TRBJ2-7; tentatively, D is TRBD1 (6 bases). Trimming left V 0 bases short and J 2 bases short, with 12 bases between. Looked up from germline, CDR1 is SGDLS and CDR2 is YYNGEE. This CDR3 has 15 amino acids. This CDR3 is CASSVGGHGTYEQYF. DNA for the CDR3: TGTGCCAGCAGCGTAGGGGGACACGGAACCTACGAGCAGTACTTC.

The CDR3 loop reads CASSLSVTGKNGYTF. The CDR3 bases are TGTGCCAGCAGCTTGAGTGTGACAGGGAAGAATGGCTACACCTTC. The gene calls are TRBV5-4 and TRBJ1-2; 7 nucleotides match TRBD1. The CDR3 spans 15 residues. Germline values: CDR1 SGHNT, CDR2 YYREEE (reference sequence). V shed 1 base, J shed 6 bases, and the junction held 9 bases outside the gene matches.

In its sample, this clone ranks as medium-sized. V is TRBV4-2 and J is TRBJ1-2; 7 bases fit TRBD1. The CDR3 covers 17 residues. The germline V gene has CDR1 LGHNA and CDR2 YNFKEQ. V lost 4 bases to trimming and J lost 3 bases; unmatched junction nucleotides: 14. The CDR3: CASSLGQADSVYYGYTF. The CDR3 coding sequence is TGTGCCAGCAGCCTTGGACAGGCTGACAGCGTGTACTATGGCTACACCTTC.

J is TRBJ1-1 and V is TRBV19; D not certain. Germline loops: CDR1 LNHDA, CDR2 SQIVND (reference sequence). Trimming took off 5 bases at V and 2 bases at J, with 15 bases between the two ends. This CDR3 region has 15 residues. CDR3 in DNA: TGTGCCAGTAGTCCTGACGGCAGACTCAACACTGAAGCTTTCTTT. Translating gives CASSPDGRLNTEAFF.

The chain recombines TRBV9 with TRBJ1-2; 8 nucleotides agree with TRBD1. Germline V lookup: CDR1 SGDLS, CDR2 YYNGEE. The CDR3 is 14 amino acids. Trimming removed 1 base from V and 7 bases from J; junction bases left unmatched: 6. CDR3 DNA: TGTGCCAGCAGCGTAATCGCAGGGGGCTCTGGCTACACCTTC. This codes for CASSVIAGGSGYTF. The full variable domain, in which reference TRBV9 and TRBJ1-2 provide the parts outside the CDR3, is DSGVTQTPKHLITATGQRVTLRCSPRSGDLSVYWYQQSLDQGLQFLIQYYNGEERAKGNILERFSAQQFPDLHSELNLSSLELGDSALYFCASSVIAGGSGYTFGSGTRLTVV.

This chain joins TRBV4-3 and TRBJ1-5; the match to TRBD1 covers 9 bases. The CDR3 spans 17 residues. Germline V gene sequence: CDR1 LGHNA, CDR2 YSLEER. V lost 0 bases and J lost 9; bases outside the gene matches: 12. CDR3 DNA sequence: TGCGCCAGCAGCCAAGACACCCTCGGACAGGGGATCAGGCCCCAGCATTTT. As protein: CASSQDTLGQGIRPQHF.

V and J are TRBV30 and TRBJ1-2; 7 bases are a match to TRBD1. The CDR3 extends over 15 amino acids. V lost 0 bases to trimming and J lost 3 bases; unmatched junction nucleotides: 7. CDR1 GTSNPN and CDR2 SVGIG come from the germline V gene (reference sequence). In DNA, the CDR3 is TGTGCCTGGAGTGTGGGGGTCCAGGGGGACTATGGCTACACCTTC. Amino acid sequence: CAWSVGVQGDYGYTF.

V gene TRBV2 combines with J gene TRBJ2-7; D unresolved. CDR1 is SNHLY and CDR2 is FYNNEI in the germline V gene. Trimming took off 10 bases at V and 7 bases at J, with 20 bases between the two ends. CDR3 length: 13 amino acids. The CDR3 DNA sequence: TGTGCCACCCGCGAGAACACCCTGAGTGAGCAGTACTTC. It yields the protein CATRENTLSEQYF.

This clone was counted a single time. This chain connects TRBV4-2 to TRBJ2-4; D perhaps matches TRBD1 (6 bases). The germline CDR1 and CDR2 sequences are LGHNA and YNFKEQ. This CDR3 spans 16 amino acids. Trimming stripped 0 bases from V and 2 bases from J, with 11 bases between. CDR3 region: CASSQEGAATKNIQYF. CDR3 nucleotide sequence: TGTGCCAGCAGCCAAGAGGGGGCCGCGACCAAAAACATTCAGTACTTC.

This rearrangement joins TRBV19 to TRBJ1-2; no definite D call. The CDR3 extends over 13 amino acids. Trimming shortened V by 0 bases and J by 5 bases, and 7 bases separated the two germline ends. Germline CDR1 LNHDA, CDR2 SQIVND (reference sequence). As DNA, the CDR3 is TGTGCCAGTAGTATAGAGGGATTGTATGGCTACACCTTC. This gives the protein CASSIEGLYGYTF.

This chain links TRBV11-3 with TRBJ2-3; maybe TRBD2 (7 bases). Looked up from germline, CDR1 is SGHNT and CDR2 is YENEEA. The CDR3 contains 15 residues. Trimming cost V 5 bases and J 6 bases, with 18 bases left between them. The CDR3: CASSPHGGLSDTQYF. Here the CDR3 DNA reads TGTGCCAGCAGCCCCCACGGGGGGCTGAGTGATACGCAGTATTTT. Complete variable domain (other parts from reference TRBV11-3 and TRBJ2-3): EAGVVQSPRYKIIEKKQPVAFWCNPISGHNTLYWYLQNLGQGPELLIRYENEEAVDDSQLPKDRFSAERLKGVDSTLKIQPAELGDSAVYLCASSPHGGLSDTQYFGPGTRLTVL.

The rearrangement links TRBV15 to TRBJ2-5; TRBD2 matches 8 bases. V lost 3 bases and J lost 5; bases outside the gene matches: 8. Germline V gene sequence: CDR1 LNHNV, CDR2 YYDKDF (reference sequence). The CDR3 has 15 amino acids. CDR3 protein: CATSRLGLAEETQYF. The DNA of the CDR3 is TGTGCCACCAGCAGGCTCGGACTAGCCGAGGAGACCCAGTACTTC.

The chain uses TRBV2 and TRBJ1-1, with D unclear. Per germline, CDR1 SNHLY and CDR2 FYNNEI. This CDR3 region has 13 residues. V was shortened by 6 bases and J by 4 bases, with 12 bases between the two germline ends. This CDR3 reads CASSVTEITEAFF. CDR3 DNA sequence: TGTGCCAGCAGCGTTACAGAGATCACTGAAGCTTTCTTT.